These T cell receptor beta chains were read from a single sample in a study of beta chain features in type 1 diabetes. The repertoire was sequenced with immunoSEQ multiplex PCR; TCRdb's copy has only in-frame clones and lacks some. This table has 600,000 to 700,000 clones, 12% appearing once. The material sequenced was naive CD4+ T cells from blood. These receptors originate from a man aged 30 to 39 with type 1 diabetes. The CDR3 runs from the conserved cysteine through the conserved F or W. Each record gives: V gene, D gene, J gene, clone size, CDR3 DNA, CDR3 protein. D genes are given only for firm matches. The size field is filled for only some rows; it gives once, few, many or a size class.

>TRBV7-3|-|TRBJ1-4|-
TGTGCCAGCAGCACCCGAAGGTCGGAAAAACTGTTTTTT
CASSTRRSEKLFF
>TRBV30|-|TRBJ2-7|-
TGTGCCTGGGACAGTCGATCCTACGAGCAGTACTTC
CAWDSRSYEQYF
>TRBV7-9|-|TRBJ1-1|few
TGTGCCAGCAGCAGTAGGGGAATTGAGGGTGAAGCTTTCTTT
CASSSRGIEGEAFF
>TRBV5-1|TRBD1|TRBJ2-1|few
TGCGCCAGCAGCCCGGGACAGGAGTTAGATGAGCAGTTCTTC
CASSPGQELDEQFF
>TRBV23-1|TRBD1|TRBJ1-2|few
TGCGCCAGCAGTCAAACTAGGACAGGGATTTACGCCCATAATGGCTACACCTTC
CASSQTRTGIYAHNGYTF
>TRBV29-1|-|TRBJ2-7|few
TGCAGCGTTGAGACAGAATACTACGAGCAGTACTTC
CSVETEYYEQYF
>TRBV7-8|-|TRBJ2-5|-
TGTGCCAGCAGCTTAGGAGGGAGTGCGGAGACCCAGTACTTC
CASSLGGSAETQYF
>TRBV15|TRBD2|TRBJ2-1|-
TGTGCCACCAGCAGAGATCGGGCGGGGGGCTTCTACAATGAGCAGTTCTTC
CATSRDRAGGFYNEQFF
>TRBV15|-|TRBJ1-3|few
TGTGCCACCACCGCTGCGGAGGCTGGAAACACCATATATTTT
CATTAAEAGNTIYF
>TRBV9|-|TRBJ2-7|-
TGTGCCAGCAGCGCAGACAGTTCGACCTACGAGCAGTACTTC
CASSADSSTYEQYF
>TRBV6-5|-|TRBJ2-6|few
TGTGCCAGCAGACGCCCGACAGCCGGGGCCAACGTCCTGACTTTC
CASRRPTAGANVLTF
>TRBV9|-|TRBJ2-4|few
TGTGCCAGCAGCCTCGGGGACGAGCGGATAAACATTCAGTACTTC
CASSLGDERINIQYF
>TRBV6-5|TRBD1|TRBJ2-1|-
TGTGCCAGCAGAAAACAGGGGGATGAGCAGTTCTTC
CASRKQGDEQFF
>TRBV29-1|-|TRBJ2-2|few
TGCAGCGCAGGACTTAACACCGGGGAGCTGTTTTTT
CSAGLNTGELFF
>TRBV27|-|TRBJ1-5|few
TGTGCCAGCAAAGATACGGTTAAGGGCGGACAGCCCCAGCATTTT
CASKDTVKGGQPQHF
>TRBV10-2|-|TRBJ2-3|few
TGCGCCAGCAGTGAGTCGGTGAGGACGCAGTATTTT
CASSESVRTQYF
>TRBV5-1|TRBD2|TRBJ2-5|-
TGCGCCAGCAGCTTGGTAATAGCGGGAGGGGAGACCCAGTACTTC
CASSLVIAGGETQYF
>TRBV5-4|TRBD1|TRBJ2-5|-
TGTGCCAGCAGCCAAACCGGGACAGCTCAAGAGACCCAGTACTTC
CASSQTGTAQETQYF
>TRBV28|-|TRBJ1-2|-
TGTGCCAGCAGTTTTGGGCAGAACTATGGCTACACCTTC
CASSFGQNYGYTF
>TRBV9|-|TRBJ2-1|few
TGTGCCAGCAGCTCCCAGGCGGGGCCCTGGAATGAGCAGTTCTTC
CASSSQAGPWNEQFF
>TRBV6-5|-|TRBJ1-1|-
TGTGCCAGCAGTTACTCACAGTCCACTGAAGCTTTCTTT
CASSYSQSTEAFF
>TRBV6-5|-|TRBJ2-5|few
TGTGCCAGCGGCCATAAGGAGACCCAGTACTTC
CASGHKETQYF
>TRBV25-1|TRBD2|TRBJ2-1|few
TGTGCCAGCATGATAGCGGGGAGTTACAATGAGCAGTTCTTC
CASMIAGSYNEQFF
>TRBV29-1|-|TRBJ1-2|-
TGCAGCGTCCGGGACCGAAACTATGGCTACACCTTC
CSVRDRNYGYTF
>TRBV7-2|-|TRBJ2-1|-
TGTGCCAGCCGGGCGGGCTACTACAATGAGCAGTTCTTC
CASRAGYYNEQFF
>TRBV7-9|TRBD2|TRBJ2-3|-
TGTGCCAGCAGCCTTCCAGCGGGGGGACGTGGAGATACGCAGTATTTT
CASSLPAGGRGDTQYF
>TRBV28|-|TRBJ2-5|few
TGTGCCAGCAGTTTACTAGGGGTGGAGACCCAGTACTTC
CASSLLGVETQYF
>TRBV7-2|TRBD2|TRBJ2-1|few
TGTGCCAGCAGCCCAAGTCCTGGGACTAACAGAAATGAGCAGTTCTTC
CASSPSPGTNRNEQFF
>TRBV5-6|-|TRBJ1-3|-
TGTGCCAGCAGCTTGCGGAGCTCTGGAAACACCATATATTTT
CASSLRSSGNTIYF
>TRBV10-3|-|TRBJ2-7|-
TGTGCCATCAGTGCGAACGGGTCGGCAGTCTCGGTCGAGCAGTACTTC
CAISANGSAVSVEQYF
>TRBV9|TRBD1|TRBJ2-1|-
TGTGCCAGCAGCACCGACAGGGGTAATGGCAATGAGCAGTTCTTC
CASSTDRGNGNEQFF
>TRBV6-6|-|TRBJ1-4|-
TGTGCCAGCAGTTTCCGTCGTACAACTAATGAAAAACTGTTTTTT
CASSFRRTTNEKLFF
>TRBV18|TRBD1|TRBJ1-2|few
TGTGCCAGCTCACTCGGACAGGGGGCTCCGGACACCTTC
CASSLGQGAPDTF
>TRBV4-1|-|TRBJ2-5|-
TGCGCCAGCAGCCAAGGCAGGGTTGAGACCCAGTACTTC
CASSQGRVETQYF
>TRBV7-3|TRBD2|TRBJ2-5|-
TGTGCCAGCAGCTTAAACGGGGAGGGCGAGACCCAGTACTTC
CASSLNGEGETQYF
>TRBV13|-|TRBJ2-5|-
TGTGCCAGCAGCTTAAGAGGAAAAGAGACCCAGTACTTC
CASSLRGKETQYF
>TRBV6-5|-|TRBJ2-7|few
TGTGCCAGCAGCGACCCCTACGAGCAGTACTTC
CASSDPYEQYF
>TRBV5-4|-|TRBJ2-1|-
TGTGCCAGCAGCTTTCTCAGATCGTATAGCTCCTACAATGAGCAGTTCTTC
CASSFLRSYSSYNEQFF
>TRBV15|-|TRBJ1-5|few
TGTGCCACCAGCAGCGGGAGCAATCAGCCCCAGCATTTT
CATSSGSNQPQHF
>TRBV7-9|-|TRBJ1-6|-
TGTGCCAGCAGCTGGACTGAAGGGGTGGCCTCACCCCTCCACTTT
CASSWTEGVASPLHF
>TRBV7-2|TRBD1|TRBJ2-1|-
TGTGCCAGCAGCTTGCAGACAGGGGGGTTCGATGAGCAGTTCTTC
CASSLQTGGFDEQFF
>TRBV11-3|-|TRBJ2-7|few
TGTGCCAGCAGCTTAGGAGGGGGGCCCTACGAGCAGTACTTC
CASSLGGGPYEQYF
>TRBV19|-|TRBJ2-6|few
TGTGCCAGTAGTCCTGGGGCCAACGTCCTGACTTTC
CASSPGANVLTF
>TRBV6-5|-|TRBJ2-3|few
TGTGCCAGCAGCGCGGGGGCCTCGACGTATTTT
CASSAGASTYF
>TRBV14|-|TRBJ1-2|few
TGTGCCAGCAGCCAAGTAGCGGGCCAGGGGCATGGCTACACCTTC
CASSQVAGQGHGYTF
>TRBV11-2|-|TRBJ1-2|few
TGTGCCAGCAGCCCCCGACAGGTCCTCAATGGCTACACCTTC
CASSPRQVLNGYTF
>TRBV6-5|-|TRBJ1-5|few
TGTGCCAGCAGTTACTCGATCCCTGGGAATCAGCCCCAGCATTTT
CASSYSIPGNQPQHF
>TRBV30|-|TRBJ2-7|-
TGTGCCTGGAGTATTCGGGGCTACGAGCAGTACTTC
CAWSIRGYEQYF
>TRBV7-9|-|TRBJ1-6|-
TGTGCCAGCAGAGAGAGCTCCTATAATTCACCCCTCCACTTT
CASRESSYNSPLHF
>TRBV6-1|-|TRBJ2-5|-
TGTGCCAGCAGTGAAGTGGGGGTTTTTGGGACCCAGTACTTC
CASSEVGVFGTQYF